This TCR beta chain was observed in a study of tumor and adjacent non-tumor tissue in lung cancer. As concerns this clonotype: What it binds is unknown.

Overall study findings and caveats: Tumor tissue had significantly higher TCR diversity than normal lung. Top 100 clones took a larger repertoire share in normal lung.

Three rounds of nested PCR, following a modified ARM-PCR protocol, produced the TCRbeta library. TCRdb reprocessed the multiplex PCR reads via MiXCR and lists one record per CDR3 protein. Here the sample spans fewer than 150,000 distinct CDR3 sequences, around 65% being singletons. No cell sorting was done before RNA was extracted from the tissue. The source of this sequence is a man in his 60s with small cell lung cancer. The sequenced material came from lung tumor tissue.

The CDR3 loop reads CASCLGLVNEQFF. CDR3 bases: TGTGCCAGCTGCCTCGGGCTAGTCAATGAGCAGTTCTTC. The chain uses TRBV11-2 and TRBJ2-1; no definite D call. The CDR3 is 13 residues long. Trimming removed 8 bases at V and 6 bases at J, with 14 bases between. CDR1 and CDR2 (germline): SGHAT, FQNNGV.